The 20 T cell receptor beta chains reported below all come from one sample, sequenced in a study of blood T cell repertoires in COVID-19. The data were produced by immunoSEQ multiplex PCR, yet TCRdb's version contains in-frame clones alone and is incomplete. Of roughly 200,000 clones listed, approximately 88% are singletons. The sample consisted of peripheral blood. The source of these receptors is a woman in her thirties or forties with COVID-19, enrolled during active disease.

The chain couples TRBV10-1 to TRBJ2-1; 11 bases match TRBD2. V gave up 4 bases and J gave up 8 bases; unmatched junction bases: 7. The CDR3 has 15 residues. Germline CDR1 is WNHNN and CDR2 is SYGVQD (reference sequence). CDR3 amino acids: CASSGSASGRYEQFF. As DNA, the CDR3 is TGCGCCAGCAGTGGGTCGGCTAGCGGGAGGTATGAGCAGTTCTTC.

The CDR3, as DNA: TGTGCCAGCAGCCCAGGGGGCAGGTTAGATACGCAGTATTTT. It specifies CASSPGGRLDTQYF. This sequence joins TRBV6-5 and TRBJ2-3, with 8 bases that match TRBD1. V shed 6 bases, J shed 5 bases, and the junction held 7 bases outside the gene matches. CDR3 length: 14 residues. From germline, CDR1 is MNHEY and CDR2 SVGAGI.

The rearrangement joins TRBV3-1 (or the pseudogene TRBV3-2) to TRBJ2-3, with 11 bases matching TRBD2. The CDR3 runs 20 residues. V lost 4 bases, J lost 2 bases, and 17 bases stayed unmatched. CDR1 and CDR2 (germline): LGHDT, YNNKEL (reference sequence). This CDR3 is CASSRKTSGDILGPTDTQYF. The CDR3 DNA follows: TGTGCCAGCAGCCGCAAGACTAGCGGGGACATCTTGGGCCCCACAGATACGCAGTATTTT.

This clone was seen more than once but under ten times. Other DNA sequences in the sample encode the same CDR3. The V and J genes are TRBV11-2 and TRBJ2-3; D is undetermined. Germline-derived CDR1 and CDR2 are SGHAT and FQNNGV. CDR3 length: 12 residues. V shed 1 base and J shed 5 bases, with 4 bases lying between them. The CDR3 nucleotides read TGTGCCAGCAGCTTAGCGGGAGATACGCAGTATTTT. Protein product: CASSLAGDTQYF.

The chain carries TRBV19 and TRBJ2-2; 9 bases map to TRBD2. V lost 6 bases and J lost 9; bases outside the gene matches: 11. This CDR3 is 15 amino acids long. The germline CDR1 and CDR2 sequences are LNHDA and SQIVND (reference sequence). The CDR3 DNA sequence: TGTGCCAGTAGCCCGACGCGGGGGGGCCATAGGGAGCTGTTTTTT. Its protein product is CASSPTRGGHRELFF.

This clone occurred once. V usage is TRBV24-1 and J usage is TRBJ1-5, with D uncertain. Germline V gene data show CDR1 as KGHDR and CDR2 as SFDVKD. The CDR3 covers 13 residues. V was trimmed by 6 bases and J by 4 bases, leaving 9 bases between them. The CDR3 DNA follows: TGTGCCACCAGTAGACCGGGAAATCAGCCCCAGCATTTT. Protein sequence: CATSRPGNQPQHF.

The J gene is TRBJ2-7, the V gene TRBV4-1; 8 bases fit TRBD2. Germline values: CDR1 MGHRA, CDR2 YSYEKL. The CDR3 contains 16 residues. J was trimmed by 5 bases and V by 6 bases; bases with no gene match: 15. Here the CDR3 DNA reads TGCGCCAGCAGACGAGGGCTAGCGGGTTATTATGACGAGCAGTACTTC. Amino acids: CASRRGLAGYYDEQYF.

The V and J genes are TRBV6-5 and TRBJ2-3; 7 nucleotides agree with TRBD2. V lost 7 bases to trimming and J lost 1 base; unmatched junction nucleotides: 5. The CDR3 runs 14 residues. Looked up from germline, CDR1 is MNHEY and CDR2 is SVGAGI. CDR3 bases: TGTGCCAGCACGGGAGGCGGGGGCACAGATACGCAGTATTTT. Amino acid sequence: CASTGGGGTDTQYF.

The chain combines TRBV9 with TRBJ1-1; D is ambiguous. The germline V gene has CDR1 SGDLS and CDR2 YYNGEE. Trimming stripped 4 bases from V and 0 bases from J, with 13 bases between. The CDR3 consists of 15 residues. Here the CDR3 reads CASSPPGKMNTEAFF. CDR3 in DNA: TGTGCCAGCAGCCCCCCGGGGAAAATGAACACTGAAGCTTTCTTT.

Note on this clone: The junction does not match germline at one end; this may be a read error. The chain carries TRBV6-5 and TRBJ1-6, with TRBD1 as a possible D gene (6 bases). The CDR3 is 13 residues long. Germline-derived CDR1 and CDR2 are MNHEY and SVGAGI. The CDR3 nucleotides read TGTGCCAGCGGTTATCAGGGGAATTCACCCCTCCACTTT. Amino acids: CASGYQGNSPLHF.

The genes are TRBV6-5 and TRBJ1-1, with 7 bases matching TRBD1. Germline V gene sequence: CDR1 MNHEY, CDR2 SVGAGI. This CDR3 is 14 amino acids long. The V segment lost 1 base and the J segment 5 bases; nucleotides outside the gene matches: 4. CDR3 sequence reads: CASSYLQGVTEAFF. CDR3 in DNA: TGTGCCAGCAGTTACTTGCAGGGGGTGACTGAAGCTTTCTTT.

This sequence joins TRBV2 and TRBJ1-6, with 8 nucleotides matching TRBD1. CDR1 and CDR2 (germline): SNHLY, FYNNEI. CDR3 length: 15 amino acids. Unmatched junction bases numbered 7, after V lost 4 bases and J lost 8 bases. The DNA for the CDR3 is TGTGCCAGCAGTGCTGCGACAGGGGTTCATTCACCCCTCCACTTT. It translates to CASSAATGVHSPLHF.

The chain uses TRBV5-1 and TRBJ2-1; D is perhaps TRBD1 (6 bases). Looked up from germline, CDR1 is SGHRS and CDR2 is YFSETQ. This CDR3 has 15 amino acids. With 7 bases removed from V and 9 bases from J, the gap between germline ends came to 23 bases. The CDR3 loop is CASSTGSQTTGEQFF. The CDR3 DNA sequence: TGCGCCAGCTCAACAGGGAGTCAGACTACGGGTGAGCAGTTCTTC.

V gene TRBV5-1 combines with J gene TRBJ2-5; D remains unclear. Trimming took off 1 base at V and 5 bases at J, with 6 bases between the two ends. Germline V gene data show CDR1 as SGHRS and CDR2 as YFSETQ. The CDR3 runs to 12 residues. CDR3 loop: CASSLKLETQYF. The CDR3 bases are TGCGCCAGCAGCTTGAAGCTGGAGACCCAGTACTTC.

The chain has TRBV7-2 and TRBJ1-1; 7 bases are a match to TRBD1. CDR3 size: 15 residues. J gave up 1 base and V 6 bases, and 8 bases lay outside the gene matches. Germline V gives CDR1 SGHTA, CDR2 FQGNSA. CDR3 bases: TGTGCCAGCAGGCGACAGGGACGTACGAACACTGAAGCTTTCTTT. Translating gives CASRRQGRTNTEAFF.

This clone was recorded once. The V call is TRBV25-1, the J call TRBJ2-2; TRBD2 agrees at 7 bases. The CDR3 runs to 14 residues. CDR1 is MGHDK and CDR2 is SYGVNS in the germline V gene. V lost 2 bases, J lost 3 bases, and 0 bases stayed unmatched. DNA for the CDR3: TGTGCCAGCAGTGAAGCGGGAGACACCGGGGAGCTGTTTTTT. As protein: CASSEAGDTGELFF.

J is TRBJ2-4 and V is TRBV11-2; D is perhaps TRBD1 (6 bases). V was clipped by 3 bases and J by 7 bases, with 19 bases between them. This CDR3 is built from 16 residues. Germline values: CDR1 SGHAT, CDR2 FQNNGV. The CDR3 bases are TGTGCCAGCAGCTTGGAAGGTTGGGGAAGGGGGAACATTCAGTACTTC. Translating it yields CASSLEGWGRGNIQYF.

This chain links TRBV6-4 with TRBJ1-2; D is unclear. Trimming pared 8 bases from V and 4 bases from J, leaving 17 bases between. The CDR3 spans 14 residues. Per germline, CDR1 MRHNA and CDR2 SNTAGT. Here the CDR3 DNA reads TGTGCCAGCTCCCCGAGCGGGGAACTCTATGGCTACACCTTC. Protein product: CASSPSGELYGYTF.

DNA for the CDR3: TGTGCCAGCAGTCGACAAGAAAAGGAAAAACTGTTTTTT. Protein product: CASSRQEKEKLFF. The J gene is TRBJ1-4, the V gene TRBV6-5; D unclear. The V gene lost 5 bases and the J gene lost 8 bases, with 12 bases spanning the gap. Germline CDR1 MNHEY, CDR2 SVGAGI. The CDR3 length is 13 residues.

The chain couples TRBV11-2 to TRBJ2-1, with 7 positions matching TRBD2. In germline, CDR1 is SGHAT, CDR2 FQNNGV. The CDR3 length is 14 residues. J lost 4 bases, V lost 3 bases, and 3 bases had no gene match. CDR3 sequence: CASSLGGRYNEQFF. For the CDR3, the DNA is TGTGCCAGCAGCTTGGGCGGGAGATACAATGAGCAGTTCTTC.